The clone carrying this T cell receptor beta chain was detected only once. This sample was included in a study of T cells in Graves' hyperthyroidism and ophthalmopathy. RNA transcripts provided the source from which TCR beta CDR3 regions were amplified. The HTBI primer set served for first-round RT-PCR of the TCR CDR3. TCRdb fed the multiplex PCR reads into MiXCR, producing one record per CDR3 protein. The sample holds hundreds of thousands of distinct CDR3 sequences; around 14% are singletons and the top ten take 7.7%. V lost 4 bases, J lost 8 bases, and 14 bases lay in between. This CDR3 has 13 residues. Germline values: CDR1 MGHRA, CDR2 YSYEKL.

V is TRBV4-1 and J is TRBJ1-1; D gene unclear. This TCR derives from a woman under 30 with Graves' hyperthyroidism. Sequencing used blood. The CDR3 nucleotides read TGCGCCAGCAGCCCCTACTGGGCCCTGGAAGCTTTCTTT. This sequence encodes CASSPYWALEAFF.